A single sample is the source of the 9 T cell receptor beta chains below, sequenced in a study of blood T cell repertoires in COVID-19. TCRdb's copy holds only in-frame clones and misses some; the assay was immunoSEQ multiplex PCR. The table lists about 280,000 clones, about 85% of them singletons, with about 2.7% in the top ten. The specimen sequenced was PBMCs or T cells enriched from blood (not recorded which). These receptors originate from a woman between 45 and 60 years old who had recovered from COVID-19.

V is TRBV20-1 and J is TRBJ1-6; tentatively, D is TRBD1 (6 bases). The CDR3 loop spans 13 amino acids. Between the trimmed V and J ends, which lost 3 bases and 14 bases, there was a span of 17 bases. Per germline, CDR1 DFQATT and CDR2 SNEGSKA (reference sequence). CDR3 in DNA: TGCAGTGCTAGTCCGCAGGGGCGCAGTTCCCTCCACTTT. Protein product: CSASPQGRSSLHF.

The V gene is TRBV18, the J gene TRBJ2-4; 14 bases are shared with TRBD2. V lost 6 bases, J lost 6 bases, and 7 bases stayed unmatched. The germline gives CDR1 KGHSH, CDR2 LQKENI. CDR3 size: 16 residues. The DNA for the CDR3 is TGTGCCAGCTCCGGGACTAGCGGGAGTAATGGAAACATTCAGTACTTC. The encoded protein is CASSGTSGSNGNIQYF.

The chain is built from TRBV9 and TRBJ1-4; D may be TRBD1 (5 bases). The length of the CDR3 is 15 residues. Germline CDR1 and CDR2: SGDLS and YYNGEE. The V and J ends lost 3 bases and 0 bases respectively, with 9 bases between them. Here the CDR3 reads CASSAWGATNEKLFF. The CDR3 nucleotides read TGTGCCAGCAGCGCTTGGGGGGCAACTAATGAAAAACTGTTTTTT.

As DNA, the CDR3 is TGTGCCAGCAGCTTAGCCGGGGGGCGCGATCAGCCCCAGCATTTT. Residues: CASSLAGGRDQPQHF. The chain recombines TRBV11-2 with TRBJ1-5, with D tentatively TRBD1 (6 bases). The CDR3 totals 15 residues. CDR1 SGHAT and CDR2 FQNNGV come from the germline V gene. Trimming took off 1 base at V and 5 bases at J, with 12 bases between the two ends.

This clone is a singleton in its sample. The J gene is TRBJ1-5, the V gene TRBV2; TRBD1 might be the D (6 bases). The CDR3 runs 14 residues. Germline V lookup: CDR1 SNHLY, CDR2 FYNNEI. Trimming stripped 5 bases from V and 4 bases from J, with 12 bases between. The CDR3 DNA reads TGTGCCAGCAGTTCGACAGGATCGAATCAGCCCCAGCATTTT. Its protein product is CASSSTGSNQPQHF.

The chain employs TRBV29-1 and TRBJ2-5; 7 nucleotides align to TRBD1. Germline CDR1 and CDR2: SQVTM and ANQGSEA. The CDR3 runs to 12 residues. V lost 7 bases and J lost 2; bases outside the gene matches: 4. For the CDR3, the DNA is TGCAGCGCAGGGGGTCAACAAGAGACCCAGTACTTC. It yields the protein CSAGGQQETQYF. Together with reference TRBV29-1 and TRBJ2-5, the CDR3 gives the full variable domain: SAVISQKPSRDICQRGTSLTIQCQVDSQVTMMFWYRQQPGQSLTLIATANQGSEATYESGFVIDKFPISRPNLTFSTLTVSNMSPEDSSIYLCSAGGQQETQYFGPGTRLLVL.

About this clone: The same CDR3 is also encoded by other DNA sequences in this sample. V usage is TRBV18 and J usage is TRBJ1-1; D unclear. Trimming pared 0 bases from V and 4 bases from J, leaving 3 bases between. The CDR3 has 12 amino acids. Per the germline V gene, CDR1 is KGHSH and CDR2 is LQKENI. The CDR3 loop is CASSPPSTEAFF. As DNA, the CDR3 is TGTGCCAGCTCACCACCCTCCACTGAAGCTTTCTTT.

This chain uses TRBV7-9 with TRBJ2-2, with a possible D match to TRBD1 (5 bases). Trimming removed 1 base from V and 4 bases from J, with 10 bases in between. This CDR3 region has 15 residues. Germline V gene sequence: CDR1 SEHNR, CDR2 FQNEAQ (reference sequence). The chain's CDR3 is CASSLEGRGTGELFF. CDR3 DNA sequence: TGTGCCAGCAGCTTAGAGGGGCGAGGCACCGGGGAGCTGTTTTTT.

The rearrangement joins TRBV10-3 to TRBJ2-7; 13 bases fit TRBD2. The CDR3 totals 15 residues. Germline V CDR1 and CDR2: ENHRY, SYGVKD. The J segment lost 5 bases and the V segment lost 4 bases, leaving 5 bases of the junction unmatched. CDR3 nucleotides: TGTGCCATCAGTGGAACCGGGACTAGCGGGAACGAGCAGTACTTC. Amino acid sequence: CAISGTGTSGNEQYF.